This T cell receptor beta chain stems from a study of blood T cells in healthy people across ages. A minimum of 6 million PBMCs was isolated per sample. Study-wide results and caveats: Roughly linear declines in TCR beta diversity per million T cells occurred with age.

Sample-barcoded 5' priming and a J-beta primer mix drove a second PCR of roughly 7 to 11 cycles. MiXCR, run by TCRdb on the 5' RACE reads, gives a single entry per CDR3 protein. The table records about a million distinct CDR3 sequences, just over 50% of them present only once. Details on this clonotype: What it binds is unknown.

The J segment lost 2 bases and the V segment lost 4 bases, leaving 22 bases of the junction unmatched. The germline V gene encodes CDR1 SGHRS and CDR2 YFSETQ. This CDR3 spans 20 amino acids. The J gene is TRBJ1-2, the V gene TRBV5-1, with 8 bases aligning to TRBD1. This clonotype originated in an older woman in good health. Material for sequencing was blood. CDR3 sequence: CASSQGDLRTGRPENYGYTF. CDR3 sequence (DNA): TGCGCCAGCAGCCAGGGGGACCTGCGGACAGGGAGGCCCGAGAACTATGGCTACACCTTC.